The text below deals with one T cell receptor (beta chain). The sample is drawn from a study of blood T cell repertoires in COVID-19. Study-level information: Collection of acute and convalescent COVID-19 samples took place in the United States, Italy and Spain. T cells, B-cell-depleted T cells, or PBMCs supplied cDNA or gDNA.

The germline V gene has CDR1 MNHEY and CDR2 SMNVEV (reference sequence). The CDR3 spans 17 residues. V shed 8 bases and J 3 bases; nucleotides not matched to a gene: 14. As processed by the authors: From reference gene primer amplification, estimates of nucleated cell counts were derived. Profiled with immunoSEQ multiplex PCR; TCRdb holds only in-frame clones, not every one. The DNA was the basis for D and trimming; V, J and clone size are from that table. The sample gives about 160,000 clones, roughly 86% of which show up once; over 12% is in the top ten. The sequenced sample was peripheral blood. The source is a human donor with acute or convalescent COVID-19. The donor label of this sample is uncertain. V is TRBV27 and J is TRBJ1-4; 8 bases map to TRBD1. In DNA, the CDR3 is TGTGCCAGCGGAGAGATCGGGACAGGTCCTTCTAATGAAAAACTGTTTTTT. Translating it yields CASGEIGTGPSNEKLFF.